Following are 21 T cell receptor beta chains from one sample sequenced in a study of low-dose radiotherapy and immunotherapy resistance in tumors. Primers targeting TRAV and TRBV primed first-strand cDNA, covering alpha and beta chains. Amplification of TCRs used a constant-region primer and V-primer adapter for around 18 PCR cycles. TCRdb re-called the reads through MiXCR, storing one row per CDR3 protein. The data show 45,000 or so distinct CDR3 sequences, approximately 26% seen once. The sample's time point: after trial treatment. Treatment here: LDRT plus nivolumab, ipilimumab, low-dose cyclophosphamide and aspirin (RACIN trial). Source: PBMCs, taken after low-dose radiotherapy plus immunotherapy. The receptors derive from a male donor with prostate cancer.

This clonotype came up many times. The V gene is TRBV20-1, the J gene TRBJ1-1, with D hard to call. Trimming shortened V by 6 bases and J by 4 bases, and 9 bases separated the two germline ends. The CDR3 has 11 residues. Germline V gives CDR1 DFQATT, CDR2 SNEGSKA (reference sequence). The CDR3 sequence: CSAAPLTEAFF. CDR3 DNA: TGCAGTGCCGCCCCCCTCACTGAAGCTTTCTTT.

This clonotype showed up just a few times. The CDR3 loop is CASSSRGQKETQYF. The CDR3 bases are TGTGCCAGCAGCTCCCGAGGGCAGAAAGAGACCCAGTACTTC. The rearrangement links TRBV7-6 to TRBJ2-5; D may be TRBD2 (5 bases). Germline V gene lookup returns CDR1 SGHVS and CDR2 FNYEAQ. Trimming removed 4 bases at V and 3 bases at J, with 12 bases between. This CDR3 has 14 residues.

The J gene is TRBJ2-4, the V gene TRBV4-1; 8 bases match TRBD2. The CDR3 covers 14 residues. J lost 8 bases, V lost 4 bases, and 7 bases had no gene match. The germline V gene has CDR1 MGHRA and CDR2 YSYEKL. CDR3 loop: CASSPGTSEDIQYF. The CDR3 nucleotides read TGCGCCAGCAGCCCCGGGACTAGTGAAGACATTCAGTACTTC.

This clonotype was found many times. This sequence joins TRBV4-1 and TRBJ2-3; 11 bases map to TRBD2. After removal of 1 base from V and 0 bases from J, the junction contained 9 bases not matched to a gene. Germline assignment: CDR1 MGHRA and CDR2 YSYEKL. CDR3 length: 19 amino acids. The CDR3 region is CASSQAALAGDPSTDTQYF. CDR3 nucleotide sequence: TGCGCCAGCAGCCAAGCCGCACTAGCGGGAGACCCTAGCACAGATACGCAGTATTTT.

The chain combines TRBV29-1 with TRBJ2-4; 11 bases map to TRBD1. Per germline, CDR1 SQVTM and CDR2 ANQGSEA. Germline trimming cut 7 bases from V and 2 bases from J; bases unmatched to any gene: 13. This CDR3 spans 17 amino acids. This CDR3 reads CSARKGTGGLSKNIQYF. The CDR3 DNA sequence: TGCAGCGCCCGAAAGGGGACAGGGGGTCTTTCCAAAAACATTCAGTACTTC.

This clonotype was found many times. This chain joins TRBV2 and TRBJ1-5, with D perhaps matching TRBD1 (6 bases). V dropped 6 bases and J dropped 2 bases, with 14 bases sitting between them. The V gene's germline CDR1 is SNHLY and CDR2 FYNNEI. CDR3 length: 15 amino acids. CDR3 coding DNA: TGTGCCAGCAGATCTACAGGGCAGGGCAATCAGCCCCAGCATTTT. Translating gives CASRSTGQGNQPQHF.

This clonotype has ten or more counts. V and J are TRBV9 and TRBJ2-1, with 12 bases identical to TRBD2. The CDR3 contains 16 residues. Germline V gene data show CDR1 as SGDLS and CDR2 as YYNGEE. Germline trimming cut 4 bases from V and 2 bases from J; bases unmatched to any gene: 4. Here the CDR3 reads CASSITSGRTYNEQFF. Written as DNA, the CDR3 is TGTGCCAGCAGCATTACTAGCGGGAGGACCTACAATGAGCAGTTCTTC.

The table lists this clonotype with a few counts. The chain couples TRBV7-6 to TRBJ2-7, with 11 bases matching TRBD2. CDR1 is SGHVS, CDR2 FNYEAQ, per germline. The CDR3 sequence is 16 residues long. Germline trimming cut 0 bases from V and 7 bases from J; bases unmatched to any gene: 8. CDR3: CASSLAGTSGGLEQYF. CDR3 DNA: TGTGCCAGCAGCTTAGCAGGGACTAGCGGCGGTTTGGAGCAGTACTTC.

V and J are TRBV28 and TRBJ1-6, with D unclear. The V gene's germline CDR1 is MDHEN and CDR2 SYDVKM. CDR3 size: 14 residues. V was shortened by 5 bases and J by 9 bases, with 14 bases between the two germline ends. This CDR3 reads CASSARSTGSPLHF. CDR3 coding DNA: TGTGCCAGCAGTGCCCGCTCGACCGGTTCACCCCTCCACTTT.

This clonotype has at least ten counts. Here the CDR3 reads CASSQEVTGVQPQHF. The CDR3 nucleotides read TGCGCCAGCAGCCAAGAGGTGACAGGGGTTCAGCCCCAGCATTTT. The chain has TRBV4-1 and TRBJ1-5; TRBD1 matches at 8 bases. V lost 0 bases and J lost 6; bases outside the gene matches: 4. Germline V gene lookup returns CDR1 MGHRA and CDR2 YSYEKL. CDR3 length: 15 amino acids.

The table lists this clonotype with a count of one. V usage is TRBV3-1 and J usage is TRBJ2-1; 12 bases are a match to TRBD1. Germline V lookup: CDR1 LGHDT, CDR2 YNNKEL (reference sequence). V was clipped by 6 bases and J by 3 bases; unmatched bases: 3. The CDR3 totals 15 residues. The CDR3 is CASRGTGGDYNEQFF. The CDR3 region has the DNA TGTGCCAGCAGGGGGACAGGGGGCGACTACAATGAGCAGTTCTTC.

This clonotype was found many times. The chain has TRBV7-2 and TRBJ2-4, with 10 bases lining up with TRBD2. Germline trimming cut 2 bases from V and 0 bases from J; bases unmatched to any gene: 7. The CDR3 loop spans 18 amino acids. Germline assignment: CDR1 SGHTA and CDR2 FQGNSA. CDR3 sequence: CASSLRASGGLAKNIQYF. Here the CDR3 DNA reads TGTGCCAGCAGCTTACGGGCTAGCGGGGGATTAGCCAAAAACATTCAGTACTTC.

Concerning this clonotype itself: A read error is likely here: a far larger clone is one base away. Here the CDR3 reads CASSPGGPTYEQFF. CDR3 DNA: TGTGCCAGCTCACCTGGGGGGCCGACCTACGAGCAGTTCTTC. V usage is TRBV18 and J usage is TRBJ2-1, with D perhaps assigned TRBD1 or TRBD2 (6 bases each). The V and J ends lost 3 bases and 10 bases respectively, with 16 bases between them. Germline assignment: CDR1 KGHSH and CDR2 LQKENI. The CDR3 length is 14 residues.

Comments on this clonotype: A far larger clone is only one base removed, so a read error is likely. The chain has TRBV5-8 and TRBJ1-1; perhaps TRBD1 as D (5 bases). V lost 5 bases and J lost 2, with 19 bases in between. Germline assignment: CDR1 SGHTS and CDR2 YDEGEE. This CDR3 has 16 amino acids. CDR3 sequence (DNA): TGTGCCAGCAGTTGGGGGTCGCATGGCGGAAACACTGAAGCTTTCTTT. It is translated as CASSWGSHGGNTEAFF.

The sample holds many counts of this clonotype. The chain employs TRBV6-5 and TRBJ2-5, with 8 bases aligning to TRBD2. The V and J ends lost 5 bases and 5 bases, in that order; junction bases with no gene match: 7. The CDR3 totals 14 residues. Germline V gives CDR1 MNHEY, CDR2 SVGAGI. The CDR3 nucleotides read TGTGCCAGCAGTCCCGGGGGGGGTTCGGAGACCCAGTACTTC. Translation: CASSPGGGSETQYF.

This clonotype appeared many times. Written as DNA, the CDR3 is TGTGCCAGCAGCCTCATTAGTGGCGGGAGTGTCAATGAGCAGTTCTTC. Residues: CASSLISGGSVNEQFF. The rearrangement uses TRBV28 and TRBJ2-1, with TRBD2 matching 7 bases. From germline, CDR1 is MDHEN and CDR2 SYDVKM. CDR3 length equals 16 residues. V was clipped by 6 bases and J by 6 bases; unmatched bases: 14.

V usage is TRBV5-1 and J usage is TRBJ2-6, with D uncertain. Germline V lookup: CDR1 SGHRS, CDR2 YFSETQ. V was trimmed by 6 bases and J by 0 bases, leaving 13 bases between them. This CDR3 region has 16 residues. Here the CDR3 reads CASKITASSGANVLTF. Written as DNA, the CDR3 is TGCGCCAGCAAAATAACAGCGAGCTCTGGGGCCAACGTCCTGACTTTC.

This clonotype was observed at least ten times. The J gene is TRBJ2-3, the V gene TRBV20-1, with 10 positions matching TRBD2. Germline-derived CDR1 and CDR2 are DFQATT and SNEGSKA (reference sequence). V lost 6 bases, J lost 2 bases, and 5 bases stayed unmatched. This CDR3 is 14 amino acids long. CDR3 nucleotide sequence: TGCAGTGCCCTTACTAGCGGGGACACAGATACGCAGTATTTT. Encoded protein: CSALTSGDTDTQYF.

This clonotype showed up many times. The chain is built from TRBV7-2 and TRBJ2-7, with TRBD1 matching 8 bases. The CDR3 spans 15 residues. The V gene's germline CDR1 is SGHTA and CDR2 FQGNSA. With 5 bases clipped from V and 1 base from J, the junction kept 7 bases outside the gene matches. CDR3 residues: CASSRTRDRSYEQYF. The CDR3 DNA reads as TGTGCCAGCAGCCGCACCCGGGACAGGTCCTACGAGCAGTACTTC.

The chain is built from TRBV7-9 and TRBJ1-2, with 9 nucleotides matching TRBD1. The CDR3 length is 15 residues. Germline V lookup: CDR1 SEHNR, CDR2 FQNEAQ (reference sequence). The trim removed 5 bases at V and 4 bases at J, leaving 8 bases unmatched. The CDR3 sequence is CASSRDTGQGYGYTF. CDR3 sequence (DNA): TGTGCCAGCAGCCGCGATACGGGACAGGGCTATGGCTACACCTTC.

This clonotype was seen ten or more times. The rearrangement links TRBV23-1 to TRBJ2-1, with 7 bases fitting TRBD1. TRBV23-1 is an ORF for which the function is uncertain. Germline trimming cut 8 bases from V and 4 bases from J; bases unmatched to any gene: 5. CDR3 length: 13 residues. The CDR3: CASENRGYNEQFF. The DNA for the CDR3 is TGCGCCAGCGAGAACAGGGGTTACAATGAGCAGTTCTTC.